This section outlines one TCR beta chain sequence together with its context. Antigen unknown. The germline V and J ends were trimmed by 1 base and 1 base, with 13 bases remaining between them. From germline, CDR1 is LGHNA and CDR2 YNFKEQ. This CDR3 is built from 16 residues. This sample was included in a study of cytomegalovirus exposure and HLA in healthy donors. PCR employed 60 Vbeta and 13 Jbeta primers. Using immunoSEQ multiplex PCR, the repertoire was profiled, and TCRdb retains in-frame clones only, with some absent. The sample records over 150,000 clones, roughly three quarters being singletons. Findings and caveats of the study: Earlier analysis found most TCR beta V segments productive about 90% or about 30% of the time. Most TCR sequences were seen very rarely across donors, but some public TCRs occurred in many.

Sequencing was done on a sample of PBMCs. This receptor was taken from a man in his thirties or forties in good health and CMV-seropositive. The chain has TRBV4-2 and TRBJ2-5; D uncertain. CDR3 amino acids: CASSQALSSAQETQYF. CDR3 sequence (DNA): TGTGCCAGCAGCCAAGCCCTCTCCAGCGCCCAAGAGACCCAGTACTTC.